Following are 26 T cell receptor beta chains from one sample sequenced in a study of cytomegalovirus exposure and HLA in healthy donors. Amplification used 60 Vbeta primers and 13 Jbeta primers. The repertoire was sequenced with immunoSEQ multiplex PCR; TCRdb's copy has only in-frame clones and lacks some. The sample carries some 150,000 clones, approximately 80% recorded once. The material sequenced was PBMCs. The source is a middle-aged man in good health and CMV-seronegative.

The V gene is TRBV4-1, the J gene TRBJ2-1, with a weak D call TRBD2 (6 bases). The CDR3 is 14 amino acids. V dropped 3 bases and J dropped 6 bases, with 12 bases sitting between them. Germline values: CDR1 MGHRA, CDR2 YSYEKL. The CDR3 nucleotides read TGCGCCAGCAGCCAGGCGGGACTCCGCAATGAGCAGTTCTTC. As protein: CASSQAGLRNEQFF.

This rearrangement joins TRBV5-1 to TRBJ2-1; 12 nucleotides match TRBD2. Germline CDR1 is SGHRS and CDR2 is YFSETQ. CDR3 length equals 16 residues. Germline trimming cut 0 bases from V and 9 bases from J; bases unmatched to any gene: 7. In DNA form, the CDR3 reads TGCGCCAGCAGCTTGGAACTAGCGGGGGGAGGAGCTGAGCAGTTCTTC. Translation: CASSLELAGGGAEQFF. Complete variable domain (other parts from reference TRBV5-1 and TRBJ2-1): KAGVTQTPRYLIKTRGQQVTLSCSPISGHRSVSWYQQTPGQGLQFLFEYFSETQRNKGNFPGRFSGRQFSNSRSEMNVSTLELGDSALYLCASSLELAGGGAEQFFGPGTRLTVL.

In the case of this clone: Other DNA sequences in the same sample also yield this CDR3. The chain has TRBV2 and TRBJ1-2; D unclear. Per germline, CDR1 SNHLY and CDR2 FYNNEI. The CDR3 covers 13 residues. The V gene lost 2 bases and the J gene lost 3 bases, with 7 bases spanning the gap. This CDR3 is CASSENRDYGYTF. The CDR3 region has the DNA TGTGCCAGCAGTGAAAACAGAGACTATGGCTACACCTTC.

CDR3 bases: TGCGCCAGCAGCTTCTTTCAGACCGGGGAGCTGTTTTTT. Translation gives CASSFFQTGELFF. V usage is TRBV5-1 and J usage is TRBJ2-2; D remains unclear. The CDR3 has 13 amino acids. CDR1 is SGHRS and CDR2 is YFSETQ in the germline V gene. The germline V and J ends were trimmed by 2 bases and 5 bases, with 7 bases remaining between them.

This sequence joins TRBV5-6 and TRBJ1-2; D call uncertain. There are 15 residues in the CDR3. Germline V CDR1 and CDR2: SGHDT, YYEEEE. The ends were cut back, 3 bases at V and 2 bases at J, with 14 bases in the middle. The CDR3 coding sequence is TGTGCCAGCAGCTATATTGAAAGAGGGAACTATGGCTACACCTTC. Protein sequence: CASSYIERGNYGYTF.

The chain employs TRBV5-4 and TRBJ2-3, with 7 bases identical to TRBD2. Looked up from germline, CDR1 is SGHNT and CDR2 is YYREEE (reference sequence). CDR3 length equals 15 residues. J lost 4 bases, V lost 4 bases, and 9 bases had no gene match. The CDR3 region is CASSLGRGGPDTQYF. The CDR3 DNA sequence: TGTGCCAGCAGCCTTGGGAGGGGCGGCCCAGATACGCAGTATTTT.

The rearrangement joins TRBV10-3 to TRBJ2-7, with 10 bases fitting TRBD1. The CDR3 has 16 amino acids. Germline V CDR1 and CDR2: ENHRY, SYGVKD. V shed 0 bases and J 2 bases; nucleotides not matched to a gene: 4. CDR3 nucleotides: TGTGCCATCAGTGAGTCCCTGGGACAGGGGACCTACGAGCAGTACTTC. Amino acids: CAISESLGQGTYEQYF.

The J gene is TRBJ1-1, the V gene TRBV5-1; D not certain. Trimming left V 0 bases short and J 5 bases short, with 14 bases between. CDR1 SGHRS and CDR2 YFSETQ come from the germline V gene. This CDR3 spans 15 amino acids. The CDR3 region is CASSLGTQFGTEAFF. In nucleotides, the CDR3 is TGCGCCAGCAGCTTGGGAACGCAATTCGGGACTGAAGCTTTCTTT.

The chain employs TRBV7-8 and TRBJ1-4; 7 bases line up with TRBD1. In germline, CDR1 is SGHVS, CDR2 FQNEAQ. Germline trimming cut 2 bases from V and 7 bases from J; bases unmatched to any gene: 4. This CDR3 has 14 residues. The CDR3: CASSLRQGSEKLFF. The CDR3 DNA sequence: TGTGCCAGCAGCTTAAGACAGGGAAGTGAAAAACTGTTTTTT. The variable domain in full, with the rest retrieved from reference TRBV7-8 and TRBJ1-4, is GAGVSQSPRYKVAKRGQDVALRCDPISGHVSLFWYQQALGQGPEFLTYFQNEAQLDKSGLPSDRFFAERPEGSVSTLKIQRTQQEDSAVYLCASSLRQGSEKLFFGSGTQLSVL.

The count of this clone is one. The rearrangement joins TRBV25-1 to TRBJ2-1; TRBD2 matches at 10 bases. CDR3 length: 14 residues. Germline CDR1 is MGHDK and CDR2 is SYGVNS. V shed 2 bases and J 7 bases; nucleotides not matched to a gene: 2. Here the CDR3 DNA reads TGTGCCAGCAGTGAAAGGACTAGCGGAAATGAGCAGTTCTTC. This sequence encodes CASSERTSGNEQFF. The full variable domain, with the rest looked up from reference TRBV25-1 and TRBJ2-1, is EADIYQTPRYLVIGTGKKITLECSQTMGHDKMYWYQQDPGMELHLIHYSYGVNSTEKGDLSSESTVSRIRTEHFPLTLESARPSHTSQYLCASSERTSGNEQFFGPGTRLTVL.

The CDR3 coding sequence is TGTGCCAGCAGTTATTCTTCGGACAGGAACACTGAAGCTTTCTTT. Its protein product is CASSYSSDRNTEAFF. The chain is built from TRBV6-6 and TRBJ1-1; possibly TRBD1 for D (6 bases). Trimming removed 3 bases at V and 1 base at J, with 12 bases between. Germline loops: CDR1 MNHNY, CDR2 SVGAGI (reference sequence). The CDR3 runs 15 residues.

The chain joins TRBV19 to TRBJ2-7, with D perhaps matching TRBD2 (6 bases). CDR3 length: 13 amino acids. Trimming pared 4 bases from V and 2 bases from J, leaving 9 bases between. Germline CDR1 and CDR2: LNHDA and SQIVND (reference sequence). The CDR3 DNA follows: TGTGCCAGTAGTAAGCGGGCCGCCTACGAGCAGTACTTC. It codes for CASSKRAAYEQYF.

The chain links TRBV27 to TRBJ2-2; possibly TRBD2 for D (5 bases). Germline V gene lookup returns CDR1 MNHEY and CDR2 SMNVEV (reference sequence). The CDR3 contains 14 residues. V was clipped by 1 base and J by 5 bases, with 8 bases between them. CDR3 in amino acids: CASSLFRGTGELFF. In nucleotides, the CDR3 is TGTGCCAGCAGTTTATTTAGAGGGACCGGGGAGCTGTTTTTT.

This clone has more than one count but fewer than ten. V is TRBV19 and J is TRBJ2-1; TRBD2 matches 12 bases. The CDR3 is 15 amino acids. V lost 7 bases to trimming and J lost 5 bases; unmatched junction nucleotides: 6. Germline values: CDR1 LNHDA, CDR2 SQIVND (reference sequence). In DNA form, the CDR3 reads TGTGCCAGTAAGCTAGCGGGGGGGCGAGACAATGAGCAGTTCTTC. Its translation: CASKLAGGRDNEQFF.

The J gene is TRBJ1-1, the V gene TRBV27; D unresolved. The germline V and J ends were trimmed by 5 bases and 3 bases, with 10 bases remaining between them. The V gene's germline CDR1 is MNHEY and CDR2 SMNVEV (reference sequence). CDR3 size: 13 residues. The CDR3 protein is CASSLHMDTEAFF. In DNA form, the CDR3 reads TGTGCCAGCAGTCTCCACATGGACACTGAAGCTTTCTTT.

The DNA of the CDR3 is TGTGCCAGCAGGACAGGGAACGAGCAGTACTTC. It translates to CASRTGNEQYF. The rearrangement links TRBV2 to TRBJ2-7, with 7 bases aligning to TRBD1. V trimming: 6 bases; J trimming: 5 bases; junction bases outside the gene matches: 1. From germline, CDR1 is SNHLY and CDR2 FYNNEI. CDR3 length equals 11 residues. Variable domain in full (rest from reference TRBV2 and TRBJ2-7): EPEVTQTPSHQVTQMGQEVILRCVPISNHLYFYWYRQILGQKVEFLVSFYNNEISEKSEIFDDQFSVERPDGSNFTLKIRSTKLEDSAMYFCASRTGNEQYFGPGTRLTVT.

This clone was seen only once. The chain combines TRBV11-2 with TRBJ2-7; D perhaps matches TRBD2 (6 bases). The CDR3 extends over 13 amino acids. From germline, CDR1 is SGHAT and CDR2 FQNNGV. Trimming pared 5 bases from V and 6 bases from J, leaving 14 bases between. In DNA form, the CDR3 reads TGTGCCAGCAGCCAACCCCTCGGGGGCGAGCAGTACTTC. This encodes CASSQPLGGEQYF.

The chain employs TRBV11-2 and TRBJ2-2; D may be TRBD1 (5 bases). The CDR3 covers 15 residues. Deletions cut 1 base from V and 5 bases from J, with 11 bases between. Germline-derived CDR1 and CDR2 are SGHAT and FQNNGV. The CDR3 sequence: CASSLVGQATGELFF. CDR3 DNA sequence: TGTGCCAGCAGCTTAGTAGGACAAGCTACCGGGGAGCTGTTTTTT.

The CDR3 nucleotides are TGTGCCAGCAGTTTAATAAAGGGGGCAGGTCAGCCCCAGCATTTT. It encodes CASSLIKGAGQPQHF. The chain has TRBV28 and TRBJ1-5; 7 bases agree with TRBD1. Germline CDR1 reads MDHEN; CDR2 reads SYDVKM. V shed 2 bases and J 6 bases; nucleotides not matched to a gene: 7. The CDR3 has 15 residues. Full variable domain (missing parts from reference TRBV28 and TRBJ1-5): DVKVTQSSRYLVKRTGEKVFLECVQDMDHENMFWYRQDPGLGLRLIYFSYDVKMKEKGDIPEGYSVSREKKERFSLILESASTNQTSMYLCASSLIKGAGQPQHFGDGTRLSIL.

This clone was counted between two and nine times. The chain recombines TRBV4-1 with TRBJ2-7, with 9 bases lining up with TRBD1. Germline CDR1 MGHRA, CDR2 YSYEKL. The CDR3 is 13 residues long. V lost 4 bases to trimming and J lost 3 bases; unmatched junction nucleotides: 1. CDR3 in DNA: TGCGCCAGCAGCCGGGACAGGGACTACGAGCAGTACTTC. Amino acids: CASSRDRDYEQYF.

CDR3 sequence: CASSVGLGTSYEQYF. Written as DNA, the CDR3 is TGTGCCAGCAGTGTCGGACTAGGTACCTCCTACGAGCAGTACTTC. This chain joins TRBV27 and TRBJ2-7; 7 nucleotides line up with TRBD2. This CDR3 is built from 15 residues. Trimming removed 5 bases from V and 0 bases from J; junction bases left unmatched: 7. Looked up from germline, CDR1 is MNHEY and CDR2 is SMNVEV (reference sequence).

The rearrangement joins TRBV27 to TRBJ2-7; 7 positions agree with TRBD1. The CDR3 has 13 residues. V gave up 6 bases and J gave up 3 bases; unmatched junction bases: 5. Looked up from germline, CDR1 is MNHEY and CDR2 is SMNVEV (reference sequence). The CDR3 loop is CASRPHRGYEQYF. As DNA, the CDR3 is TGTGCCAGCAGACCTCACAGGGGCTACGAGCAGTACTTC.

This chain joins TRBV5-1 and TRBJ2-1; 7 nucleotides agree with TRBD2. J lost 5 bases, V lost 6 bases, and 8 bases had no gene match. The germline V gene encodes CDR1 SGHRS and CDR2 YFSETQ. This CDR3 spans 14 amino acids. Written as DNA, the CDR3 is TGCGCCAGCATCCGTGGGGGGGGAAACAATGAGCAGTTCTTC. This gives the protein CASIRGGGNNEQFF.

V and J are TRBV30 and TRBJ1-2; the D gene is possibly TRBD1 (5 bases). CDR3 length: 14 residues. The germline V and J ends were trimmed by 7 bases and 3 bases, with 18 bases remaining between them. The germline gives CDR1 GTSNPN, CDR2 SVGIG (reference sequence). CDR3 residues: CASLPLGTYYGYTF. CDR3 bases: TGTGCCTCCCTCCCACTCGGGACTTACTATGGCTACACCTTC. The variable domain in full, completed from reference TRBV30 and TRBJ1-2, reads SQTIHQWPATLVQPVGSPLSLECTVEGTSNPNLYWYRQAAGRGLQLLFYSVGIGQISSEVPQNLSASRPQDRQFILSSKKLLLSDSGFYLCASLPLGTYYGYTFGSGTRLTVV.

The V call is TRBV18, the J call TRBJ1-1; possible D gene TRBD1, 6 bases. Per germline, CDR1 KGHSH and CDR2 LQKENI. V was clipped by 4 bases and J by 11 bases, with 14 bases between them. The CDR3 is made up of 12 amino acids. CDR3 bases: TGTGCCAGCTCACGTGGCGAAAGGGGGGCTTTCTTT. As protein: CASSRGERGAFF.

In its sample, this clone was seen once. The chain joins TRBV11-2 to TRBJ2-7, with TRBD1 matching over 8 bases. V dropped 6 bases and J dropped 6; count of bases not matched to a gene: 7. The CDR3 has 13 residues. In germline, CDR1 is SGHAT, CDR2 FQNNGV. This chain's CDR3 is CASSSDRAGEQYF. Written as DNA, the CDR3 is TGTGCCAGCAGTTCGGACAGGGCAGGCGAGCAGTACTTC.